The 25 T cell receptor beta chains reported below all come from one sample, sequenced in a study of cytomegalovirus exposure and HLA in healthy donors. PCR was performed using 60 Vbeta and 13 Jbeta primers. Sequenced by immunoSEQ multiplex PCR; TCRdb stores in-frame clones only, minus some. The sample has over 60,000 clones, about 75% seen once. The sequenced sample consisted of PBMCs. The receptors shown here come from a man between 18 and 29 years old in good health and CMV-seronegative.

The chain combines TRBV11-2 with TRBJ2-1, with a weak D call TRBD2 (7 bases). The ends were cut back, 7 bases at V and 4 bases at J, with 20 bases in the middle. Looked up from germline, CDR1 is SGHAT and CDR2 is FQNNGV. The CDR3 is 16 amino acids. CDR3 DNA: TGTGCCAGCACCTTGGGGGCGGGGGCTTTTTACAATGAGCAGTTCTTC. Its translation: CASTLGAGAFYNEQFF.

The V call is TRBV11-3, the J call TRBJ2-2; D not certain. Trimming removed 2 bases from V and 0 bases from J, with 7 bases in between. The length of the CDR3 is 15 residues. Germline CDR1 is SGHNT and CDR2 is YENEEA. The CDR3 region is CASSLSGTNTGELFF. CDR3 in DNA: TGTGCCAGCAGCTTATCCGGTACGAACACCGGGGAGCTGTTTTTT.

The chain employs TRBV21-1 and TRBJ2-7; the table's D call, TRBD1, has no DNA check behind it. TRBV21-1 counts as a pseudogene. This CDR3 spans 16 amino acids. Here the CDR3 reads CASSKVWTGSSYEQYV. The CDR3 bases are TGTGCCAGCAGCAAAGTTTGGACAGGGAGCTCCTACGAGCAGTACGTC.

This chain links TRBV27 with TRBJ1-5; 9 positions agree with TRBD1. The CDR3 contains 15 residues. V was pared by 4 bases and J by 4 bases, with 5 bases of the junction left unmatched. The germline gives CDR1 MNHEY, CDR2 SMNVEV (reference sequence). The CDR3 DNA follows: TGTGCCAGCAGTTCCGACAGGGGGGGTAATCAGCCCCAGCATTTT. Encoded protein: CASSSDRGGNQPQHF.

The V gene is TRBV2, the J gene TRBJ2-2; 8 bases agree with TRBD1. CDR3 size: 14 residues. The V segment lost 3 bases and the J segment 9 bases; nucleotides outside the gene matches: 6. From germline, CDR1 is SNHLY and CDR2 FYNNEI. The CDR3 loop is CASSDVNRGRELFF. The DNA of the CDR3 is TGTGCCAGCAGTGATGTCAACAGGGGGAGGGAGCTGTTTTTT.

The chain joins TRBV27 to TRBJ2-7, with TRBD1 matching over 7 bases. Trimming at V came to 6 bases and at J to 1 base, leaving 6 bases not matched to a gene. This CDR3 is 14 amino acids long. Germline CDR1 reads MNHEY; CDR2 reads SMNVEV (reference sequence). Here the CDR3 DNA reads TGTGCCAGCAGCCGACAGGGAACATCCTACGAGCAGTACTTC. Translated: CASSRQGTSYEQYF.

The chain links TRBV28 to TRBJ2-7, with TRBD1 identical over 7 bases. Germline V gene lookup returns CDR1 MDHEN and CDR2 SYDVKM. The CDR3 extends over 14 amino acids. V dropped 9 bases and J dropped 2; count of bases not matched to a gene: 10. In nucleotides, the CDR3 is TGTGCCAGTTATGACCGGGACAGCGCCTACGAGCAGTACGTC. Its protein product is CASYDRDSAYEQYV.

This clone was found once. V is TRBV13 and J is TRBJ2-7; D might be TRBD2 (6 bases). Germline CDR1 reads PRHDT; CDR2 reads FYEKMQ (reference sequence). The CDR3 has 14 amino acids. Deletions cut 7 bases from V and 0 bases from J, with 13 bases between. The CDR3 DNA reads TGTGCCAGCAACGAGCGGGCGAGCTCCTACGAGCAGTACTTC. Translated: CASNERASSYEQYF.

The rearrangement joins TRBV30 to TRBJ1-2; D unclear. Germline assignment: CDR1 GTSNPN and CDR2 SVGIG (reference sequence). CDR3 size: 13 residues. Deletions cut 0 bases from V and 8 bases from J, with 13 bases between. The chain's CDR3 is CAWSVGSRRGYTF. DNA of the CDR3: TGTGCCTGGAGTGTTGGCAGTCGGAGAGGCTACACCTTC. The complete variable domain, with remaining parts taken from reference TRBV30 and TRBJ1-2, reads SQTIHQWPATLVQPVGSPLSLECTVEGTSNPNLYWYRQAAGRGLQLLFYSVGIGQISSEVPQNLSASRPQDRQFILSSKKLLLSDSGFYLCAWSVGSRRGYTFGSGTRLTVV.

The genes are TRBV11-1 and TRBJ2-1, with D tentatively TRBD1 (5 bases). Germline values: CDR1 SGHAT, CDR2 FQDESV (reference sequence). The CDR3 has 13 amino acids. Between the trimmed V and J ends, which lost 3 bases and 9 bases, there was a span of 12 bases. CDR3 coding DNA: TGTGCCAGCAGCTTGGACATCACGGGTGAGCAGTTCTTC. It yields the protein CASSLDITGEQFF.

A word on this clone: Other DNA sequences in the same sample also yield this CDR3. This chain links TRBV4-2 with TRBJ2-5; perhaps TRBD1 as D (6 bases). Trimming removed 0 bases at V and 5 bases at J, with 10 bases between. CDR1 is LGHNA, CDR2 YNFKEQ, per germline. The CDR3 is made up of 14 amino acids. In DNA form, the CDR3 reads TGTGCCAGCAGCCAAGATTTGAGGGGGGAGACCCAGTACTTC. It is translated as CASSQDLRGETQYF.

The CDR3 reads CASSQDRHYNTDTQYF. The CDR3, as DNA: TGTGCCAGCAGCCAAGATCGTCACTATAACACAGATACGCAGTATTTT. The chain joins TRBV14 to TRBJ2-3, with D unresolved. Germline CDR1 and CDR2: SGHDN and FVKESK. V lost 0 bases and J lost 2, with 12 bases in between. This CDR3 is 16 amino acids long.

The sample holds a few counts of this clone. The gene calls are TRBV7-2 and TRBJ2-1, with TRBD2 identical over 9 bases. The germline gives CDR1 SGHTA, CDR2 FQGNSA. The CDR3 is made up of 15 amino acids. V lost 6 bases, J lost 7 bases, and 10 bases stayed unmatched. This CDR3 is CASRPSGTSLNEQFF. DNA for the CDR3: TGTGCCAGCAGACCCTCCGGGACTAGCTTGAATGAGCAGTTCTTC.

This chain connects TRBV28 to TRBJ1-4; TRBD1 might be the D (5 bases). Germline V gene sequence: CDR1 MDHEN, CDR2 SYDVKM. Trimming stripped 5 bases from V and 11 bases from J, with 21 bases between. The CDR3 is made up of 15 amino acids. The CDR3 sequence: CASSLPQGGLGKLFF. CDR3 coding DNA: TGTGCCAGCAGTCTACCCCAGGGTGGGTTAGGGAAACTGTTTTTT.

This clone was picked up a small number of times. The chain links TRBV18 to TRBJ2-3; TRBD2 matches at 12 bases. Germline CDR1 KGHSH, CDR2 LQKENI. The CDR3 contains 20 residues. V was pared by 4 bases and J by 1 base, with 15 bases of the junction left unmatched. The CDR3 region is CASSRLGPSGGAFGTDTQYF. The DNA of the CDR3 is TGTGCCAGCTCACGGCTGGGGCCTAGCGGGGGGGCCTTCGGCACAGATACGCAGTATTTT.

The gene calls are TRBV27 and TRBJ2-1; 9 bases fit TRBD1. Germline V CDR1 and CDR2: MNHEY, SMNVEV (reference sequence). The ends lost 5 bases at V and 4 bases at J; junction bases unmatched: 3. The CDR3 contains 14 residues. CDR3 coding DNA: TGTGCCAGCAGTCCTGGACAGGGGTACAATGAGCAGTTCTTC. Residues: CASSPGQGYNEQFF.

The chain links TRBV5-4 to TRBJ1-1; D remains ambiguous. V shed 1 base and J shed 0 bases, with 4 bases lying between them. The V gene's germline CDR1 is SGHNT and CDR2 YYREEE (reference sequence). The CDR3 is made up of 13 amino acids. As DNA, the CDR3 is TGTGCCAGCAGCTTGACGGTGAACACTGAAGCTTTCTTT. Its protein is CASSLTVNTEAFF.

The chain couples TRBV15 to TRBJ2-5; the match to TRBD1 covers 8 bases. After removal of 1 base from V and 7 bases from J, the junction contained 20 bases not matched to a gene. The CDR3 spans 19 residues. Looked up from germline, CDR1 is LNHNV and CDR2 is YYDKDF (reference sequence). For the CDR3, the DNA is TGTGCCACCAGCAGAGGGGGGATAAGGACAGGGCCCCAGAGTGGGACCCAGTACTTC. This sequence encodes CATSRGGIRTGPQSGTQYF.

The chain employs TRBV5-1 and TRBJ2-3, with D maybe TRBD1 (6 bases). Germline CDR1 and CDR2: SGHRS and YFSETQ. CDR3 size: 15 residues. V was trimmed by 4 bases and J by 2 bases, leaving 14 bases between them. CDR3 sequence (DNA): TGCGCCAGCAGCAAATTACAGGGCAACACAGATACGCAGTATTTT. It is translated as CASSKLQGNTDTQYF.

V usage is TRBV29-1 and J usage is TRBJ1-4, with D hard to call. V dropped 6 bases and J dropped 3 bases, with 11 bases sitting between them. The CDR3 has 13 amino acids. The V gene's germline CDR1 is SQVTM and CDR2 ANQGSEA. The CDR3 region has the DNA TGCAGCGTCTTCGTTGCGTCTAATGAAAAACTGTTTTTT. Translation gives CSVFVASNEKLFF. Using reference TRBV29-1 and TRBJ1-4 for the parts outside the CDR3, the full variable domain is SAVISQKPSRDICQRGTSLTIQCQVDSQVTMMFWYRQQPGQSLTLIATANQGSEATYESGFVIDKFPISRPNLTFSTLTVSNMSPEDSSIYLCSVFVASNEKLFFGSGTQLSVL.

The rearrangement links TRBV4-3 to TRBJ1-1; D possibly corresponds to TRBD1 (6 bases). CDR3 length: 14 residues. V was shortened by 0 bases and J by 1 base, with 6 bases between the two germline ends. Per the germline V gene, CDR1 is LGHNA and CDR2 is YSLEER. CDR3 in DNA: TGCGCCAGCAGCCAAGACAGGGGGAACACTGAAGCTTTCTTT. The encoded protein is CASSQDRGNTEAFF.

The chain carries TRBV7-2 and TRBJ2-5; 10 bases agree with TRBD1. CDR3 length: 15 amino acids. Germline V CDR1 and CDR2: SGHTA, FQGNSA. Losses at the gene ends were 5 bases for V and 2 bases for J; bases not matched to a gene: 5. The DNA for the CDR3 is TGTGCCAGCAGCACCCGACAGGGGGCACAAGAGACCCAGTACTTC. Its translation: CASSTRQGAQETQYF.

V is TRBV5-4 and J is TRBJ2-3, with D unresolved. V lost 5 bases to trimming and J lost 2 bases, with 9 bases between them. CDR3 length: 13 residues. The germline V gene has CDR1 SGHNT and CDR2 YYREEE (reference sequence). The CDR3 is CASRSSYTDTQYF. Here the CDR3 DNA reads TGTGCCAGCAGAAGTAGCTACACAGATACGCAGTATTTT.

The chain couples TRBV5-1 to TRBJ2-3; 9 nucleotides match TRBD1. With 4 bases clipped from V and 4 bases from J, the junction kept 16 bases outside the gene matches. Germline CDR1 is SGHRS and CDR2 is YFSETQ. The CDR3 spans 18 residues. The CDR3 DNA is TGCGCCAGCAGCGCGCTAGGACAGGGGACGGGGTCGGCAGATACGCAGTATTTT. Amino acid sequence: CASSALGQGTGSADTQYF.

The chain employs TRBV5-1 and TRBJ2-5, with 9 bases fitting TRBD2. Germline trimming cut 0 bases from V and 3 bases from J; bases unmatched to any gene: 3. Germline loops: CDR1 SGHRS, CDR2 YFSETQ. The length of the CDR3 is 15 residues. Written as DNA, the CDR3 is TGCGCCAGCAGCTTGGAGGCGGGGGGGAAAGAGACCCAGTACTTC. Translating gives CASSLEAGGKETQYF.